This TCR beta chain was identified in a study of T cell repertoires in cytomegalovirus infection. Overall study: Public TCR beta signatures indicated both CMV infection and matching HLA type.

One entry per CDR3 protein results from TCRdb running MiXCR on the reads. The data hold about 900,000 distinct CDR3 sequences, with approximately 32% observed a single time. This clonotype was picked up many times. Its target is not known. Germline V CDR1 and CDR2: SGHVS, FNYEAQ. This CDR3 has 14 residues. Trimming stripped 5 bases from V and 6 bases from J, with 15 bases between. This material consisted of cultured CD8+ T cells from PBMCs, taken from culture after CMV antigen stimulation. The V call is TRBV7-6, the J call TRBJ2-3, with D perhaps TRBD1 (5 bases). This TCR came from a human donor in good health (CMV status not recorded). Some clones in this sample may be carry-over from other donors' samples. DNA of the CDR3: TGTGCCAGCAGCCGACAGTGGGGTCCGGATACGCAGTATTTT. This sequence encodes CASSRQWGPDTQYF.